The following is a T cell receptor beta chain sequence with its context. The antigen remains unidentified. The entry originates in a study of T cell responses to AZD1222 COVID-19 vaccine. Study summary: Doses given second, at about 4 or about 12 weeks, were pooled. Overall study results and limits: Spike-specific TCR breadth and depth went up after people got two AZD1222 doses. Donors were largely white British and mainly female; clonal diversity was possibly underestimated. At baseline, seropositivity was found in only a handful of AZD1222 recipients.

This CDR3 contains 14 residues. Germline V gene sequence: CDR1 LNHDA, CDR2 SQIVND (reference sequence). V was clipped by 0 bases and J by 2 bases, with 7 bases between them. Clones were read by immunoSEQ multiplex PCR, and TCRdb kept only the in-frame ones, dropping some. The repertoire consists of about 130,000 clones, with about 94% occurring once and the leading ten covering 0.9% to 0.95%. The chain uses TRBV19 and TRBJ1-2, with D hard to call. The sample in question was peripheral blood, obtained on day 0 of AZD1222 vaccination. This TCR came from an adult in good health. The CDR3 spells CASSIDPTNYGYTF. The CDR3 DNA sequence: TGTGCCAGTAGTATAGATCCCACAAACTATGGCTACACCTTC.